The 2 T cell receptor beta chains below come from one sample, sequenced in a study of regulatory T cells. Primers: 52 TRBV forward and 13 TRBJ reverse. TCRdb keeps only in-frame clones here, not all; method: immunoSEQ multiplex PCR. The sample lists 15,000 or so clones, more than 90% seen once, with approximately 30% in the top ten. The sequencing input was CD8+ T cells sorted from blood. These receptors were obtained from a person between 18 and 30 years old with CD3G deficiency.

The chain employs TRBV27 and TRBJ2-7, with 7 bases lining up with TRBD1. The CDR3 loop spans 14 amino acids. Unmatched junction bases numbered 4, after V lost 5 bases and J lost 0 bases. The germline V gene has CDR1 MNHEY and CDR2 SMNVEV (reference sequence). CDR3: CASSQDRVSYEQYF. The CDR3 DNA follows: TGTGCCAGCAGTCAAGACAGGGTCTCCTACGAGCAGTACTTC.

In its sample, this clone was seen once. The rearrangement joins TRBV28 to TRBJ2-1; D is perhaps TRBD1 (6 bases). V lost 2 bases, J lost 4 bases, and 9 bases lay in between. This CDR3 region has 14 residues. Germline values: CDR1 MDHEN, CDR2 SYDVKM. The CDR3 here is CASSLMGAYNEQFF. DNA of the CDR3: TGTGCCAGCAGTTTAATGGGGGCTTACAATGAGCAGTTCTTC.